This paragraph covers one T cell receptor beta chain sequence. The antigen remains unidentified. This sample is part of a study of T cell clonotyping in hematopoietic cell transplantation. Study-level information: Recipient samples before transplant were obtained post-cytoreduction. General observations from the study: Recipient TCR diversity dropped after transplant; expanded clonotypes rose from day 30 to 180. CD4 and CD8 repertoire contributions could not be separated without sorting.

The V gene end was trimmed by 0 bases and the J gene end by 4 bases; junction bases not matched to a gene: 8. Germline CDR1 reads LGHNA; CDR2 reads YSLEER. The CDR3 is 17 amino acids. TCRdb's table, derived via immunoSEQ multiplex PCR, lists solely in-frame clones and lacks some. Among roughly 48,000 clones listed, roughly 80% were seen once. Time point described: recipient sample about 28 days before transplant, after cytoreduction. Recipients were bled about 28 days pretransplant and at posttransplant days 30, 100, 180. This material consisted of peripheral blood mononuclear cells, taken before stem cell transplant. The receptor's source is a man in his fifties or sixties with myelodysplastic syndrome. Some clones in this sample may be carry-over from other donors' samples. The V gene is TRBV4-3, the J gene TRBJ2-1; 8 positions agree with TRBD2. The CDR3 sequence: CASSQEGGSGAYNEQFF. The DNA of the CDR3 is TGCGCCAGCAGCCAAGAAGGAGGTAGCGGGGCTTACAATGAGCAGTTCTTC.